Below are 8 T cell receptor beta chains sequenced from a single sample in a study of patients and donors after allogeneic stem cell transplantation. MiXCR was run by TCRdb on the RT-PCR reads, yielding one entry per CDR3 protein. The sample has approximately 430,000 distinct CDR3 sequences, roughly 16% seen once. Material for sequencing was blood, either unsorted or a sorted T cell fraction (not recorded which). The receptors stem from a human donor who was either an allogeneic HSCT recipient or a stem cell or donor lymphocyte infusion donor (not recorded which). It is not recorded whose cells these are; they may come from a transplant donor.

This clonotype has a handful of counts. This chain joins TRBV20-1 and TRBJ2-1; D call uncertain. This CDR3 has 14 residues. CDR1 DFQATT and CDR2 SNEGSKA come from the germline V gene (reference sequence). Trimming removed 1 base at V and 5 bases at J, with 12 bases between. CDR3 sequence reads: CSARAAIGNNEQFF. For the CDR3, the DNA is TGCAGTGCTAGAGCCGCGATAGGGAACAATGAGCAGTTCTTC.

The chain joins TRBV29-1 to TRBJ1-1; D gene unclear. CDR1 and CDR2 from the germline V gene are SQVTM and ANQGSEA. The ends were cut back, 7 bases at V and 2 bases at J, with 8 bases in the middle. The CDR3 runs to 11 residues. CDR3 coding DNA: TGCAGCGGAGGAAGAAACACTGAAGCTTTCTTT. It encodes CSGGRNTEAFF. The full variable domain, rest sourced from reference TRBV29-1 and TRBJ1-1, is SAVISQKPSRDICQRGTSLTIQCQVDSQVTMMFWYRQQPGQSLTLIATANQGSEATYESGFVIDKFPISRPNLTFSTLTVSNMSPEDSSIYLCSGGRNTEAFFGQGTRLTVV.

This clonotype has a handful of counts. The J gene is TRBJ1-1, the V gene TRBV19; a possible D gene is TRBD1 (5 bases). The ends were cut back, 3 bases at V and 7 bases at J, with 9 bases in the middle. Germline V CDR1 and CDR2: LNHDA, SQIVND (reference sequence). CDR3 length: 12 amino acids. This CDR3 reads CASSILRGEAFF. CDR3 coding DNA: TGTGCCAGTAGTATCTTAAGGGGTGAAGCTTTCTTT.

A few counts support this clonotype. The chain is built from TRBV19 and TRBJ1-1; 12 bases fit TRBD1. The CDR3 has 14 residues. Germline values: CDR1 LNHDA, CDR2 SQIVND (reference sequence). With 9 bases clipped from V and 6 bases from J, the junction kept 8 bases outside the gene matches. The CDR3 region has the DNA TGTGCCAGCGAACCGGGACAGGGGGCGTCTGAAGCTTTCTTT. Its protein is CASEPGQGASEAFF.

The genes are TRBV12-3 or TRBV12-4 and TRBJ2-3, with TRBD2 matching over 9 bases. The CDR3 totals 13 residues. V was pared by 6 bases and J by 4 bases, with 2 bases of the junction left unmatched. In DNA form, the CDR3 reads TGTGCCAGCAGACTAGCGGGCCCAGATACGCAGTATTTT. It specifies CASRLAGPDTQYF.

In its sample, this clonotype was seen a few times. This chain links TRBV5-1 with TRBJ1-6; no clear D. Germline V gene data show CDR1 as SGHRS and CDR2 as YFSETQ. This CDR3 has 15 residues. V was cut by 4 bases and J by 4 bases, with 12 bases left in between. This CDR3 reads CASSTSGSYNSPLHF. CDR3 nucleotides: TGCGCCAGCAGCACGTCTGGGTCGTATAATTCACCCCTCCACTTT.

This clonotype was counted many times. The chain carries TRBV20-1 and TRBJ2-7; TRBD1 is a possible D gene (6 bases). This CDR3 spans 14 amino acids. The germline CDR1 and CDR2 sequences are DFQATT and SNEGSKA (reference sequence). The V end was cut by 3 bases, the J end by 2 bases, with 14 bases between. The CDR3 loop reads CSASSADSPYEQYF. Here the CDR3 DNA reads TGCAGTGCTAGCTCCGCGGACAGTCCCTACGAGCAGTACTTC.

The chain links TRBV28 to TRBJ2-7; TRBD2 matches 7 bases. The ends lost 1 base at V and 5 bases at J; junction bases unmatched: 8. CDR3 length: 15 amino acids. Germline assignment: CDR1 MDHEN and CDR2 SYDVKM. The chain's CDR3 is CASSLYGGTGHEQYF. As DNA, the CDR3 is TGTGCCAGCAGTTTATACGGGGGGACCGGCCACGAGCAGTACTTC.